These 14 T cell receptor beta chains share one sample of origin, sequenced in a study of T cell responses to AZD1222 COVID-19 vaccine. Profiled with immunoSEQ multiplex PCR; TCRdb holds only in-frame clones, not every one. This repertoire shows about 56,000 clones, approximately 86% found once; its top ten account for 6.9%. Sample: peripheral blood, taken 28 days after the second AZD1222 dose. These receptors all come from an adult who received the AZD1222 COVID-19 vaccine.

This chain joins TRBV28 and TRBJ1-5; the match to TRBD1 covers 11 bases. The germline CDR1 and CDR2 sequences are MDHEN and SYDVKM. The CDR3 has 15 amino acids. After removal of 7 bases from V and 11 bases from J, the junction contained 13 bases not matched to a gene. This CDR3 reads CASTATGQGDLTQHF. As DNA, the CDR3 is TGTGCCAGCACGGCTACGGGACAGGGGGATTTGACCCAGCATTTT.

This clone was counted a few times. This sample also contains other DNA sequences that code for the same CDR3. CDR3 in DNA: TGTGCCAGTAGGGAGGGGACTGAAGCTTTCTTT. This sequence encodes CASREGTEAFF. The rearrangement joins TRBV19 to TRBJ1-1; a weak D match, TRBD1 (5 bases). The CDR3 totals 11 residues. CDR1 is LNHDA and CDR2 is SQIVND in the germline V gene (reference sequence). Trimming removed 6 bases at V and 5 bases at J, with 7 bases between. The full variable domain, with the rest looked up from reference TRBV19 and TRBJ1-1, is DGGITQSPKYLFRKEGQNVTLSCEQNLNHDAMYWYRQDPGQGLRLIYYSQIVNDFQKGDIAEGYSVSREKKESFPLTVTSAQKNPTAFYLCASREGTEAFFGQGTRLTVV.

The chain links TRBV25-1 to TRBJ2-4; D not certain. The germline V gene encodes CDR1 MGHDK and CDR2 SYGVNS. Trimming shortened V by 1 base and J by 2 bases, and 9 bases separated the two germline ends. There are 15 residues in the CDR3. DNA for the CDR3: TGTGCCAGCAGTGAATGGGGTGGTTCCAAAAACATTCAGTACTTC. Translating it yields CASSEWGGSKNIQYF.

This chain uses TRBV11-2 with TRBJ1-1; D is uncertain. The V end was cut by 3 bases, the J end by 10 bases, with 12 bases between. The germline V gene encodes CDR1 SGHAT and CDR2 FQNNGV. The length of the CDR3 is 12 residues. As DNA, the CDR3 is TGTGCCAGCAGCTTCCGCCAGGTTCCAGCTTTCTTT. It codes for CASSFRQVPAFF.

The table lists this clone with a few counts. The V gene is TRBV19, the J gene TRBJ2-5; tentative D call: TRBD1 (5 bases). The CDR3 has 14 amino acids. Germline V gene sequence: CDR1 LNHDA, CDR2 SQIVND (reference sequence). The germline V and J ends were trimmed by 5 bases and 2 bases, with 12 bases remaining between them. CDR3 residues: CASSARQSQETQYF. DNA of the CDR3: TGTGCCAGTAGTGCCAGACAGTCACAAGAGACCCAGTACTTC.

The rearrangement uses TRBV9 and TRBJ2-3; D unclear. The CDR3 extends over 12 amino acids. The germline gives CDR1 SGDLS, CDR2 YYNGEE. V shed 4 bases and J shed 2 bases, with 5 bases lying between them. The CDR3 DNA is TGTGCCAGCAGCTTAATCACAGATACGCAGTATTTT. This sequence encodes CASSLITDTQYF.

J is TRBJ2-7 and V is TRBV5-4; no clear D gene. The CDR3 extends over 11 amino acids. Germline V gene sequence: CDR1 SGHNT, CDR2 YYREEE (reference sequence). V lost 3 bases to trimming and J lost 3 bases, with 4 bases between them. The CDR3 DNA is TGTGCCAGCAGCTCATACTACGAGCAGTACTTC. Amino acids: CASSSYYEQYF.

This rearrangement joins TRBV4-1 to TRBJ1-4; no firm D call. Germline CDR1 MGHRA, CDR2 YSYEKL. The V gene lost 0 bases and the J gene lost 0 bases, with 11 bases spanning the gap. The CDR3 totals 17 residues. The CDR3 region has the DNA TGCGCCAGCAGCCAAGATTGGACGGCCTCAACTAATGAAAAACTGTTTTTT. Its translation is CASSQDWTASTNEKLFF.

The chain couples TRBV6-5 to TRBJ2-3, with D unresolved. With 6 bases removed from V and 6 bases from J, the gap between germline ends came to 10 bases. The CDR3 runs to 12 residues. CDR1 MNHEY and CDR2 SVGAGI come from the germline V gene. The CDR3 nucleotides are TGTGCCAGCAGCCTATTAGGGGATACGCAGTATTTT. Its translation: CASSLLGDTQYF.

This chain uses TRBV2 with TRBJ1-2; the match to TRBD1 covers 9 bases. CDR1 and CDR2 (germline): SNHLY, FYNNEI. With V trimmed by 6 bases and J by 6 bases, 2 bases remained unmatched. CDR3 size: 12 residues. The CDR3 spells CASRGTGNGYTF. As DNA, the CDR3 is TGTGCCAGCAGGGGGACAGGGAATGGCTACACCTTC.

This clone has just one count. The rearrangement links TRBV30 to TRBJ2-1, with 11 positions matching TRBD2. V lost 4 bases and J lost 5; bases outside the gene matches: 7. The CDR3 totals 15 residues. Germline loops: CDR1 GTSNPN, CDR2 SVGIG (reference sequence). The CDR3 is CAWNPSGGPDNEQFF. In DNA form, the CDR3 reads TGTGCCTGGAACCCTAGCGGGGGGCCCGACAATGAGCAGTTCTTC.

V and J are TRBV24-1 and TRBJ1-2; D gene ambiguous. Germline CDR1 is KGHDR and CDR2 is SFDVKD. Deletions cut 4 bases from V and 4 bases from J, with 9 bases between. This CDR3 is built from 13 residues. The CDR3 DNA is TGTGCCACCAGTGACGAGACGGTCTATGGCTACACCTTC. Amino acids: CATSDETVYGYTF.

The J gene is TRBJ1-5, the V gene TRBV7-6; D possibly corresponds to TRBD1 (6 bases). CDR1 is SGHVS, CDR2 FNYEAQ, per germline. The CDR3 contains 15 residues. The V and J ends lost 1 base and 7 bases respectively, with 14 bases between them. CDR3 region: CASSLDYREGQPQHF. Written as DNA, the CDR3 is TGTGCCAGCAGCTTAGACTACAGGGAAGGCCAGCCCCAGCATTTT. Full variable domain (remainder filled in from reference TRBV7-6 and TRBJ1-5): GAGVSQSPRYKVTKRGQDVALRCDPISGHVSLYWYRQALGQGPEFLTYFNYEAQQDKSGLPNDRFSAERPEGSISTLTIQRTEQRDSAMYRCASSLDYREGQPQHFGDGTRLSIL.

The V gene is TRBV3-1 (or the pseudogene TRBV3-2), the J gene TRBJ2-1, with 11 bases matching TRBD2. Looked up from germline, CDR1 is LGHDT and CDR2 is YNNKEL (reference sequence). Trimming cost V 6 bases and J 7 bases; bases outside gene matches: 8. This CDR3 has 15 residues. CDR3 sequence (DNA): TGTGCCAGCAGACCCACTAGCGGGAGAGGAAATGAGCAGTTCTTC. Encoded protein: CASRPTSGRGNEQFF.